The T cell receptor beta chain under discussion was sequenced for a study of shared clonotypes between healthy human individuals. Sequencing was performed with immunoSEQ multiplex PCR; in TCRdb, only in-frame clones are kept and a portion is missing. The data contain just over 2,000,000 clones, 85% to 95% of them singletons. A remark on this clone: Its antigen is not identified.

General study points: Several donors had 5% to 6.5% of their naive CD4 clonotypes in common. Investigators expected sequencing depth to affect clonotype sharing among donors.

The donors, healthy adults who were HIV-negative, had experienced no recent acute infections or vaccinations. The split of CD4+ cells yielded CD45RA+ naive and CD45RA-negative memory subsets. The CDR3 consists of 16 residues. V lost 1 base, J lost 2 bases, and 8 bases stayed unmatched. Per germline, CDR1 MGHRA and CDR2 YSYEKL. Sequenced: naive CD4+ T cells sorted from blood. As to subset: CD45RA+ positively selected. The sequence was collected from a man aged 18 to 30 in good health. The chain joins TRBV4-1 to TRBJ2-7, with 7 nucleotides matching TRBD2. The DNA for the CDR3 is TGCGCCAGCAGCCAAGTGGGGGAAGGGAGGGCCTACGAGCAGTACTTC. As protein: CASSQVGEGRAYEQYF.